These 21 T cell receptor beta chains came from one sample sequenced in a study of early T cells in non-severe SARS-CoV-2 infection. Each CDR3 protein is one row after TCRdb ran MiXCR on the 5' RACE reads. In the table there are roughly 51,000 distinct CDR3 sequences, 6.2% of which are singletons. The sample was whole blood. These receptors all stem from an adult who was a healthcare worker with PCR-confirmed SARS-CoV-2 infection or an uninfected control (not recorded which).

This clonotype has at least ten counts. This chain joins TRBV20-1 and TRBJ2-7; D ambiguous. The ends were cut back, 0 bases at V and 0 bases at J, with 9 bases in the middle. The CDR3 runs 14 residues. The germline V gene encodes CDR1 DFQATT and CDR2 SNEGSKA (reference sequence). The chain's CDR3 is CSARDPSASYEQYF. DNA for the CDR3: TGCAGTGCTAGAGATCCATCAGCCTCCTACGAGCAGTACTTC.

The V and J genes are TRBV7-8 and TRBJ2-3; D perhaps matches TRBD2 (6 bases). Germline V lookup: CDR1 SGHVS, CDR2 FQNEAQ. Between the trimmed V and J ends, which lost 5 bases and 2 bases, there was a span of 20 bases. This CDR3 spans 17 amino acids. CDR3 nucleotide sequence: TGTGCCAGCAGCCCCATCTTTGGATCTAGCGACACAGATACGCAGTATTTT. It encodes CASSPIFGSSDTDTQYF.

The table lists this clonotype with many counts. CDR3 in DNA: TGTGCCAGCAGTTCGTACTCCAGGGAGAACACTGAAGCTTTCTTT. Translating gives CASSSYSRENTEAFF. The V gene is TRBV6-5, the J gene TRBJ1-1, with D maybe TRBD1 (5 bases). Trimming shortened V by 4 bases and J by 1 base, and 13 bases separated the two germline ends. The CDR3 spans 15 residues. Germline V gene lookup returns CDR1 MNHEY and CDR2 SVGAGI.

This clonotype was counted ten times or more. This chain joins TRBV12-3 or TRBV12-4 and TRBJ2-1, with D possibly matching TRBD1 (6 bases). CDR3 length: 15 amino acids. V was clipped by 3 bases and J by 5 bases, with 14 bases between them. The CDR3 spells CASSFFRTDHNEQFF. As DNA, the CDR3 is TGTGCCAGCAGTTTCTTTCGGACAGACCACAATGAGCAGTTCTTC.

The table lists this clonotype with many counts. The chain couples TRBV6-5 to TRBJ2-5; D gene unclear. CDR1 is MNHEY, CDR2 SVGAGI, per germline. The CDR3 runs 12 residues. Trimming removed 10 bases from V and 1 base from J, with 10 bases in between. The CDR3 loop is CATRVGQETQYF. As DNA, the CDR3 is TGTGCCACCCGGGTGGGCCAAGAGACCCAGTACTTC.

The V call is TRBV7-2, the J call TRBJ1-4, with 8 nucleotides matching TRBD1. J lost 5 bases, V lost 4 bases, and 24 bases had no gene match. Germline loops: CDR1 SGHTA, CDR2 FQGNSA. This CDR3 has 21 amino acids. CDR3 region: CASSSASQGATGYPLNEKLFF. For the CDR3, the DNA is TGTGCCAGCAGCTCCGCGTCGCAGGGGGCGACGGGATATCCCCTGAATGAAAAACTGTTTTTT.

There are many counts of this clonotype. This chain uses TRBV20-1 with TRBJ2-3; D is unresolved. This CDR3 comprises 13 residues. Per germline, CDR1 DFQATT and CDR2 SNEGSKA (reference sequence). Trimming cost V 1 base and J 6 bases, with 11 bases left between them. The CDR3 DNA reads TGCAGTGCTAGAGCGGGTCTGGGTGATACGCAGTATTTT. Protein: CSARAGLGDTQYF.

Many counts were recorded for this clonotype. This chain links TRBV3-1 with TRBJ2-5; tentatively, D is TRBD1 (7 bases). The germline CDR1 and CDR2 sequences are LGHDT and YNNKEL (reference sequence). Trimming took off 1 base at V and 4 bases at J, with 16 bases between the two ends. CDR3 length equals 16 residues. The CDR3: CASSQGQGGRRETQYF. In nucleotides, the CDR3 is TGTGCCAGCAGCCAAGGTCAGGGGGGCCGTCGAGAGACCCAGTACTTC.

V and J are TRBV6-2 or TRBV6-3 and TRBJ1-1; D is ambiguous. The germline gives CDR1 MNHEY, CDR2 SVGEGT. This CDR3 spans 13 amino acids. V gave up 4 bases and J gave up 0 bases, with 6 bases separating them. The DNA of the CDR3 is TGTGCCAGCAGTTTGGTGGTGAACACTGAAGCTTTCTTT. This codes for CASSLVVNTEAFF.

This clonotype showed up many times. This chain connects TRBV7-2 to TRBJ2-1, with TRBD2 matching over 7 bases. CDR1 and CDR2 (germline): SGHTA, FQGNSA. CDR3 length: 16 amino acids. V shed 7 bases and J 0 bases; nucleotides not matched to a gene: 9. The CDR3 protein is CASTLIGGGSYNEQFF. In DNA, the CDR3 is TGTGCCAGCACCCTAATCGGCGGGGGCTCCTACAATGAGCAGTTCTTC.

This clonotype was detected ten times or more. The gene calls are TRBV7-6 and TRBJ1-1, with D possibly being TRBD1 (5 bases). The V gene's germline CDR1 is SGHVS and CDR2 FNYEAQ. V was cut by 1 base and J by 3 bases, with 9 bases left in between. This CDR3 has 14 amino acids. The CDR3 DNA reads TGTGCCAGCAGCTTAGGGGCAGGGTACACTGAAGCTTTCTTT. Its protein is CASSLGAGYTEAFF.

This clonotype was seen ten or more times. The chain links TRBV21-1 to TRBJ2-1. TRBV21-1 is annotated as a pseudogene. CDR3 length equals 17 residues. The CDR3 DNA reads TGTGCCAGCAGCCCGCCTTGCGAAGGGAGCTCCTACAATGAGCAGTTCTTC. This gives the protein CASSPPCEGSSYNEQFF.

This clonotype was counted ten times or more. The CDR3 coding sequence is TGCAGTGCTTCGGGGGATACTAGCACAGATACGCAGTATTTT. As protein: CSASGDTSTDTQYF. The rearrangement joins TRBV20-1 to TRBJ2-3, with a weak D call TRBD2 (6 bases). Trimming shortened V by 5 bases and J by 0 bases, and 12 bases separated the two germline ends. The CDR3 has 14 amino acids. Looked up from germline, CDR1 is DFQATT and CDR2 is SNEGSKA (reference sequence).

With respect to this clonotype: Just one base apart from a much larger clone, this may be a read error. The chain employs TRBV20-1 and TRBJ2-5; possibly TRBD2 for D (5 bases). CDR1 is DFQATT and CDR2 is SNEGSKA in the germline V gene (reference sequence). This CDR3 has 13 amino acids. CDR3 nucleotide sequence: TGCAGTGTTAGAGCAAGTAGAGGGGAGACCCAGTACTTC. This sequence encodes CSVRASRGETQYF.

This clonotype appeared many times. J is TRBJ1-3 and V is TRBV4-3; D perhaps matches TRBD1 (6 bases). The CDR3 is made up of 17 amino acids. V lost 3 bases, J lost 3 bases, and 18 bases lay in between. In germline, CDR1 is LGHNA, CDR2 YSLEER. The DNA of the CDR3 is TGCGCCAGCAGCCATGAGTTGGGGGGGCGCGTTGGAAACACCATATATTTT. It yields the protein CASSHELGGRVGNTIYF.

This clonotype was counted many times. V usage is TRBV7-9 and J usage is TRBJ2-7; no clear D gene. Germline V CDR1 and CDR2: SEHNR, FQNEAQ (reference sequence). Trimming shortened V by 4 bases and J by 4 bases, and 11 bases separated the two germline ends. The CDR3 is made up of 13 amino acids. The chain's CDR3 is CASSSPDQYEQYF. The CDR3 DNA is TGTGCCAGCAGCTCCCCCGATCAATACGAGCAGTACTTC.

Many counts were recorded for this clonotype. The chain recombines TRBV20-1 with TRBJ1-2; TRBD1 agrees at 8 bases. The CDR3 totals 13 residues. Germline CDR1 is DFQATT and CDR2 is SNEGSKA (reference sequence). Trimming at V came to 3 bases and at J to 3 bases, leaving 3 bases not matched to a gene. CDR3 loop: CSARPTGDYGYTF. CDR3 nucleotides: TGCAGTGCTAGGCCGACAGGGGACTATGGCTACACCTTC.

This clonotype was picked up many times. This chain links TRBV28 with TRBJ2-3; D uncertain. The CDR3 has 13 amino acids. V was clipped by 6 bases and J by 1 base, with 8 bases between them. Germline assignment: CDR1 MDHEN and CDR2 SYDVKM. As DNA, the CDR3 is TGTGCCAGCAGACGGCCGGGCACAGATACGCAGTATTTT. Residues: CASRRPGTDTQYF.

This clonotype has at least ten counts. DNA for the CDR3: TGCAGCGTCATTTTAGACAGCCTGTCGAACACTGAAGCTTTCTTT. It codes for CSVILDSLSNTEAFF. This chain links TRBV29-1 with TRBJ1-1, with TRBD1 as a possible D gene (5 bases). Deletions cut 6 bases from V and 1 base from J, with 18 bases between. Per germline, CDR1 SQVTM and CDR2 ANQGSEA. This CDR3 comprises 15 residues.

This clonotype was detected ten times or more. This chain connects TRBV3-1 to TRBJ1-2; the match to TRBD1 covers 7 bases. The CDR3 is made up of 14 amino acids. Germline CDR1 and CDR2: LGHDT and YNNKEL (reference sequence). The V gene end was trimmed by 3 bases and the J gene end by 6 bases; junction bases not matched to a gene: 7. This CDR3 is CASSHSDRANGYTF. In DNA form, the CDR3 reads TGTGCCAGCAGCCACTCCGACAGGGCCAATGGCTACACCTTC. Full variable domain (rest looked up from reference TRBV3-1 and TRBJ1-2): DTAVSQTPKYLVTQMGNDKSIKCEQNLGHDTMYWYKQDSKKFLKIMFSYNNKELIINETVPNRFSPKSPDKAHLNLHINSLELGDSAVYFCASSHSDRANGYTFGSGTRLTVV.

Ten or more counts support this clonotype. As DNA, the CDR3 is TGCAGTGCTAGAACTGCTCCCGATGGTTACGAGCAGTACTTC. Its translation: CSARTAPDGYEQYF. The chain joins TRBV20-1 to TRBJ2-7; no clear D. Trimming stripped 2 bases from V and 4 bases from J, with 15 bases between. The CDR3 has 14 residues. Per the germline V gene, CDR1 is DFQATT and CDR2 is SNEGSKA (reference sequence).